These 4 T cell receptor beta chains came from one sample sequenced in a study of blood T cell repertoires in COVID-19. The repertoire was sequenced with immunoSEQ multiplex PCR; TCRdb's copy has only in-frame clones and lacks some. The repertoire holds roughly 64,000 clones, with roughly 70% as singletons. Specimen: PBMCs or T cells enriched from blood (not recorded which). The origin of the receptors is a woman in her sixties who had been exposed to COVID-19.

This clone turned up a few times. The CDR3 sequence is CATLTDRARGYTF. As DNA, the CDR3 is TGTGCCACCCTAACAGACAGGGCGCGTGGCTACACCTTC. The chain is built from TRBV28 and TRBJ1-2; 7 bases match TRBD1. Germline V CDR1 and CDR2: MDHEN, SYDVKM. With V trimmed by 10 bases and J by 7 bases, 12 bases remained unmatched. The CDR3 totals 13 residues.

This clone was seen only once. V and J are TRBV10-1 and TRBJ2-7, with TRBD2 matching 14 bases. Germline-derived CDR1 and CDR2 are WNHNN and SYGVQD (reference sequence). This CDR3 has 16 amino acids. After removal of 2 bases from V and 4 bases from J, the junction contained 4 bases not matched to a gene. As DNA, the CDR3 is TGCGCCAGCAGTGAGAGGGGACTAGCGGGAGTGTACGAGCAGTACTTC. Translated, it gives CASSERGLAGVYEQYF.

This clone was counted ten times or more. This rearrangement joins TRBV4-3 to TRBJ2-1; D possibly corresponds to TRBD2 (5 bases). The CDR3 consists of 15 residues. Germline loops: CDR1 LGHNA, CDR2 YSLEER. Trimming took 5 bases from V and 0 from J, leaving 11 bases between them. The CDR3 nucleotides read TGCGCCAGCAGCTTTAGCGCGAGCTCCTACAATGAGCAGTTCTTC. Its protein product is CASSFSASSYNEQFF.

CDR3 in DNA: TGTGCCAGCTCACCAAAGCCCTCAATGACAGGGAACAACTATGGCTACACCTTC. Its translation: CASSPKPSMTGNNYGYTF. The gene calls are TRBV18 and TRBJ1-2; 7 nucleotides line up with TRBD1. Trimming took 2 bases from V and 2 from J; bases not matched to a gene: 14. The V gene's germline CDR1 is KGHSH and CDR2 LQKENI. The CDR3 covers 18 residues.